One sample yielded the 2 T cell receptor beta chains listed below, sequenced in a study of blood T cells in healthy people across ages. With a J-beta primer mix and a sample-barcoded 5' primer, a second PCR ran roughly 6 to 12 cycles. One entry per CDR3 protein results from TCRdb running MiXCR on the 5' RACE reads. Of 750,000 or so distinct CDR3 sequences listed, about 25% are singletons. The data were also submitted as part of a second study, on T cells of mothers and their children.

The source material was blood. The origin of the receptors is a boy under 18 in good health.

This chain connects TRBV5-1 to TRBJ1-4, with 7 bases aligning to TRBD1. Germline values: CDR1 SGHRS, CDR2 YFSETQ. The CDR3 is made up of 15 amino acids. Trimming removed 4 bases from V and 1 base from J; junction bases left unmatched: 4. The CDR3 coding sequence is TGCGCCAGCAGCCTAGACAGGGTAACTAATGAAAAACTGTTTTTT. As protein: CASSLDRVTNEKLFF.

This chain connects TRBV12-5 to TRBJ1-1; D gene uncertain. The germline CDR1 and CDR2 sequences are LGHNT and FRNRAP. The CDR3 runs to 13 residues. Trimming pared 7 bases from V and 1 base from J, leaving 10 bases between. As DNA, the CDR3 is TGTGCTAGTGCCCTGACCTCGAACACTGAAGCTTTCTTT. It specifies CASALTSNTEAFF.